These 4 T cell receptor beta chains came from one sample sequenced in a study of spatial heterogeneity in lung cancer (dated by TCRdb to the late 2010s). Read against the paper, the sample's time point label means: sample taken at primary tumor resection. Whole RNA extracted from tumor and nontumor lung tissue, or from cryopreserved PBMC samples, was used for TCR sequencing without cell sorting. The library was prepared using 5' RACE. Sequencing was performed on a NextSeq 500. TCRdb reran the public reads through fastp at Q25 and MiXCR, keeping productive beta chains. Each record represents a unique CDR3 protein, reported with the most common genes and DNA among its rows. Counted in this sample were 4,000 or so distinct CDR3 sequences; about 22% of them appeared once. The leading ten clones occupy 20% to 25% of the sample. The starting material was normal lung tissue next to the tumor, obtained at surgery. Source of these receptors: a female donor with early-stage non-small cell lung cancer.

The V and J genes are TRBV29-1 and TRBJ2-3, with D possibly being TRBD2 (6 bases). This CDR3 is 12 amino acids long. Germline-derived CDR1 and CDR2 are SQVTM and ANQGSEA. V dropped 4 bases and J dropped 4 bases, with 9 bases sitting between them. The DNA of the CDR3 is TGCAGCGTTGCGGAGGGCGCAGATACGCAGTATTTT. Protein: CSVAEGADTQYF.

This rearrangement joins TRBV12-3 or TRBV12-4 to TRBJ1-5, with D unresolved. With 0 bases removed from V and 6 bases from J, the gap between germline ends came to 12 bases. The CDR3 has 15 amino acids. The CDR3 sequence: CASSLAPVGTQPQHF. For the CDR3, the DNA is TGTGCCAGCAGTTTAGCGCCGGTCGGAACTCAGCCCCAGCATTTT.

This chain joins TRBV4-3 and TRBJ1-6; D unclear. The CDR3 loop spans 12 amino acids. The V end was cut by 4 bases, the J end by 6 bases, with 4 bases between. CDR1 is LGHNA and CDR2 is YSLEER in the germline V gene. The DNA of the CDR3 is TGCGCCAGCAGCCGTGGTAATTCACCCCTCCACTTT. It yields the protein CASSRGNSPLHF.

This clonotype turned up a few times. The chain recombines TRBV7-9 with TRBJ2-1; TRBD1 aligns across 7 bases. J was trimmed by 4 bases and V by 0 bases; bases with no gene match: 3. CDR1 SEHNR and CDR2 FQNEAQ come from the germline V gene (reference sequence). The CDR3 runs 15 residues. The CDR3 DNA reads as TGTGCCAGCAGCTTAGCGCCGGGACAGTACAATGAGCAGTTCTTC. This sequence encodes CASSLAPGQYNEQFF.